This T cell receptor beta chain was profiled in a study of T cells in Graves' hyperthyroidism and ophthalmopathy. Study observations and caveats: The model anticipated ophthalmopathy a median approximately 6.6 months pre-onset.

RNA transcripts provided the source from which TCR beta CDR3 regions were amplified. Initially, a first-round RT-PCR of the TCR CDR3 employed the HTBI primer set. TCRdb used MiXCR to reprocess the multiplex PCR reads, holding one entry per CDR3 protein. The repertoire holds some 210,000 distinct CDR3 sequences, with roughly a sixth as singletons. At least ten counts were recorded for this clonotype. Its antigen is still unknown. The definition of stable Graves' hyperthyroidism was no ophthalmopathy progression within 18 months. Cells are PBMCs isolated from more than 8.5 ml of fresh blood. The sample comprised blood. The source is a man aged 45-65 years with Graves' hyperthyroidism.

CDR3 in amino acids: CASIPDRLNQPQHF. The CDR3 coding sequence is TGTGCCAGCATTCCCGACAGGCTCAATCAGCCCCAGCATTTT. The V call is TRBV28, the J call TRBJ1-5; perhaps TRBD1 as D (6 bases). The germline V and J ends were trimmed by 7 bases and 3 bases, with 13 bases remaining between them. The CDR3 length is 14 residues. Germline V CDR1 and CDR2: MDHEN, SYDVKM.